These T cell receptor beta chains were read from a single sample in a study of T cell repertoires in cytomegalovirus infection. Via MiXCR, TCRdb re-called the reads, giving one row per CDR3 protein. The repertoire holds a few hundred thousand distinct CDR3 sequences, around 29% seen once, with around 19% in the top ten. Antigens of these TCRs are unknown. Specimen: cultured PBMCs, collected from culture after CMV antigen stimulation. The receptors originated from a human donor in good health (CMV status not recorded). Some clones in this sample may be carry-over from other donors' samples. CDR3s include the opening cysteine and the closing phenylalanine or tryptophan. Fields, in order: J gene, D gene, V gene, CDR3 protein. D genes are given only for firm matches.

>TRBJ2-1|TRBD2|TRBV28
CASSPPGLAGVDEQFF
>TRBJ2-5|.|TRBV7-2
CASSYRTKRTQYF
>TRBJ1-2|.|TRBV20-1
CSARDQGRQDGYTF
>TRBJ2-7|TRBD1|TRBV7-2
CASSTRSAGQGSLEQYF
>TRBJ1-5|.|TRBV28
CASSLLGGFDQPQHF
>TRBJ2-1|TRBD2|TRBV7-2
CASRRREGLNNEQFF
>TRBJ2-7|.|TRBV18
CASSPVEREQYF
>TRBJ2-5|.|TRBV11-2
CASSPGVSASQETQYF
>TRBJ2-3|.|TRBV7-3
CASSLFDGPADTQYF
>TRBJ2-3|.|TRBV19
CASSKYRGTDTQYF
>TRBJ2-5|.|TRBV7-9
CASSLSTPRETQYF
>TRBJ1-1|TRBD1|TRBV4-2
CASSRDRNERTEAFF
>TRBJ2-1|TRBD2|TRBV7-3
CASSGGGGPGEQFF
>TRBJ1-3|.|TRBV11-2
CASSHPYRVRGNTIYF